The clone carrying this T cell receptor beta chain came up many times. This CDR3 spans 15 amino acids. Germline-derived CDR1 and CDR2 are DFQATT and SNEGSKA (reference sequence). Trimming shortened V by 0 bases and J by 9 bases, and 18 bases separated the two germline ends. The data derive from a study of T cells in Graves' hyperthyroidism and ophthalmopathy. Amplification of TCR beta CDR3 regions used RNA as the template. The TCR CDR3 first-round RT-PCR relied on the HTBI primer set. TCRdb re-analysed the multiplex PCR reads in MiXCR, keeping a single row per CDR3 protein. The sample carries about 110,000 distinct CDR3 sequences, approximately 16% recorded once.

This chain uses TRBV20-1 with TRBJ1-5; TRBD1 is a possible D gene (5 bases). The sequenced material came from blood. This TCR came from a woman in her 50s with Graves' hyperthyroidism. CDR3 in DNA: TGCAGTGCTAGAGATCCGAGGGACGGGTACGGGCCCCAGCATTTT. Its protein product is CSARDPRDGYGPQHF.